The present T cell receptor (beta chain) was sequenced within a study of neurological immune-mediated disorders. Each CDR3 protein gets one entry after TCRdb re-called the 5' RACE reads with MiXCR. The sample yields around 33,000 distinct CDR3 sequences, less than 8.5% seen once. Study results and caveats: Multiple sclerosis was found to have the least TCR clonal expansion, below healthy controls, and HTLV-1-associated myelopathy the most.

This clonotype occurred many times. The target antigen is unknown. Healthy control samples came from blood bank volunteers in Maryland, USA. The sequencing input was PBMCs. This clonotype was obtained from a woman aged 40 to 50 in good health.

Here the CDR3 reads CASSPEGGGQPQHF. The CDR3 DNA sequence: TGCGCCAGCAGCCCCGAGGGGGGGGGACAGCCCCAGCATTTT. The chain joins TRBV5-1 to TRBJ1-5, with TRBD1 as a possible D gene (6 bases). Trimming cost V 4 bases and J 7 bases, with 15 bases left between them. CDR1 SGHRS and CDR2 YFSETQ come from the germline V gene. This CDR3 has 14 amino acids. The full variable domain, with the rest looked up from reference TRBV5-1 and TRBJ1-5, is KAGVTQTPRYLIKTRGQQVTLSCSPISGHRSVSWYQQTPGQGLQFLFEYFSETQRNKGNFPGRFSGRQFSNSRSEMNVSTLELGDSALYLCASSPEGGGQPQHFGDGTRLSIL.